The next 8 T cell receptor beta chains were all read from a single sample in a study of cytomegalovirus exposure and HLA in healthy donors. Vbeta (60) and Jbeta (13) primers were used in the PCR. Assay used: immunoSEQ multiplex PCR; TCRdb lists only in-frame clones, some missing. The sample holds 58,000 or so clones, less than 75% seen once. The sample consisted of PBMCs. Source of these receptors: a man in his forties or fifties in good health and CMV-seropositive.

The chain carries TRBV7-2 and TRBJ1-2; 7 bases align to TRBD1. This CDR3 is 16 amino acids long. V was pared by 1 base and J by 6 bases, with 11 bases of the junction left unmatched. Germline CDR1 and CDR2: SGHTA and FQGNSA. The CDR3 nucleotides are TGTGCCAGCAGCTTAGAAGGGGAAAGGGGGCTACATGGCTACACCTTC. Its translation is CASSLEGERGLHGYTF.

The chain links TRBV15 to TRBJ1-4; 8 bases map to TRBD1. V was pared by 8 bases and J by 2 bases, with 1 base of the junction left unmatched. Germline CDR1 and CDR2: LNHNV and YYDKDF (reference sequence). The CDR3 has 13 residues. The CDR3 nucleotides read TGTGCCACCGCAGGGGGCACTAATGAAAAACTGTTTTTT. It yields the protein CATAGGTNEKLFF. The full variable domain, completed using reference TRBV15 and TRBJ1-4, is DAMVIQNPRYQVTQFGKPVTLSCSQTLNHNVMYWYQQKSSQAPKLLFHYYDKDFNNEADTPDNFQSRRPNTSFCFLDIRSPGLGDTAMYLCATAGGTNEKLFFGSGTQLSVL.

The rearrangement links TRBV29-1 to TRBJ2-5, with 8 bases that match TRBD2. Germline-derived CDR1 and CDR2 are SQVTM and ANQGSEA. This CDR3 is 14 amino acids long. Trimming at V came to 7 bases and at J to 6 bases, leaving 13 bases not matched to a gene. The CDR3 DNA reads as TGCAGCGCCTCGGGACTAGGGGTCGGGAAGACCCAGTACTTC. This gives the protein CSASGLGVGKTQYF.

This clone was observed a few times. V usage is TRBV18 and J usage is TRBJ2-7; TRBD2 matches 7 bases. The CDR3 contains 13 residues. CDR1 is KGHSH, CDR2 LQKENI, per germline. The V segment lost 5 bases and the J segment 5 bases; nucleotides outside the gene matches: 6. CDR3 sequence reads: CASSERLANEQYF. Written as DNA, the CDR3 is TGTGCCAGCTCAGAACGACTAGCAAACGAGCAGTACTTC.

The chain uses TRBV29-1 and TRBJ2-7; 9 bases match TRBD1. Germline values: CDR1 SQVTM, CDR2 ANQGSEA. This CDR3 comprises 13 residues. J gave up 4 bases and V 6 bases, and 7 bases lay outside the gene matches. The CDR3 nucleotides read TGCAGCGTGTCCGGGACAGGGACTTACGAGCAGTACTTC. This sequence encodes CSVSGTGTYEQYF.

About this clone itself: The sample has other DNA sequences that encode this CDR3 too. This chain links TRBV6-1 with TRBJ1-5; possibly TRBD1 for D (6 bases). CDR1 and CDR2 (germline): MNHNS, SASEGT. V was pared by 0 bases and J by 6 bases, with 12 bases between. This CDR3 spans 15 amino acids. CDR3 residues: CASSEAGGGGQPQHF. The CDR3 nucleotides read TGTGCCAGCAGTGAAGCTGGGGGCGGCGGTCAGCCCCAGCATTTT.

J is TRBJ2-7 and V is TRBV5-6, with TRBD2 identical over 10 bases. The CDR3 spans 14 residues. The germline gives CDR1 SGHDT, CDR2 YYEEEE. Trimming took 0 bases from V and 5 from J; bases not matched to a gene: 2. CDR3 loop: CASSLDLAGDEQYF. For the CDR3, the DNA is TGTGCCAGCAGCTTGGACCTAGCGGGAGACGAGCAGTACTTC. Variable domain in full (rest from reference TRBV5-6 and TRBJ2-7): DAGVTQSPTHLIKTRGQQVTLRCSPKSGHDTVSWYQQALGQGPQFIFQYYEEEERQRGNFPDRFSGHQFPNYSSELNVNALLLGDSALYLCASSLDLAGDEQYFGPGTRLTVT.

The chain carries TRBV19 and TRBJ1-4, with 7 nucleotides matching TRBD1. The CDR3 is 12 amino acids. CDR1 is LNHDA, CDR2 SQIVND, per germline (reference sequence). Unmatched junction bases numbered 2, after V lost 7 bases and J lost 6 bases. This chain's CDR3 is CASTQGHEKLFF. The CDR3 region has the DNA TGTGCCAGTACACAGGGGCATGAAAAACTGTTTTTT.